These T cell receptor beta chains were read from a single sample in a study of vaccination and CD4 T cells after COVID-19. TCRdb reanalysed the PCR reads using MiXCR and keeps one entry per CDR3 protein. Of approximately 15,000 distinct CDR3 sequences detected, roughly 61% appear once; the ten largest clones hold approximately 12%. Their specific antigens are unknown. The sequenced sample consisted of CD4+ T cells from blood, cultured in vitro. The receptors here all came from a human donor who had recovered from COVID-19. The CDR3 runs from the conserved cysteine through the conserved F or W. A D gene is named only where the DNA matches it firmly. Expanded clones are given a class, and other clones once, few, many or no size at all.

len: 14
abundance: -
j_gene: TRBJ1-1
v_gene: TRBV28
d_gene: -
CDR3nt: TGTGCCAGCAGTTTAGGCAACAGGGTCACTGAAGCTTTCTTT
CDR3aa: CASSLGNRVTEAFF

len: 10
abundance: -
j_gene: TRBJ1-4
v_gene: TRBV2
d_gene: -
CDR3nt: TGTGCCAGCCGTCGTGAAAAACTGTTTTTT
CDR3aa: CASRREKLFF

len: 13
abundance: -
j_gene: TRBJ2-3
v_gene: TRBV20-1
d_gene: TRBD1
CDR3nt: TGCAGGGCTAGGGACAGGTTCAAGAATACGCAGTATTTT
CDR3aa: CRARDRFKNTQYF

len: 15
abundance: few
j_gene: TRBJ1-2
v_gene: TRBV24-1
d_gene: TRBD1
CDR3nt: TGTGCCACCAGTGACCTCACAGGGGGACGCTATGGCTACACCTTC
CDR3aa: CATSDLTGGRYGYTF

len: 17
abundance: few
j_gene: TRBJ2-2
v_gene: TRBV6-2/TRBV6-3
d_gene: TRBD2
CDR3nt: TGTGCCAGCAGTTACTGGACTAGCGGGCCCCCGGGTGGGGAGCTGTTTTTT
CDR3aa: CASSYWTSGPPGGELFF

len: 13
abundance: -
j_gene: TRBJ2-5
v_gene: TRBV29-1
d_gene: -
CDR3nt: TGCAGCGTTGAAGATCCCCGGGGAGAGACCCAGTACTTC
CDR3aa: CSVEDPRGETQYF

len: 13
abundance: -
j_gene: TRBJ1-1
v_gene: TRBV20-1
d_gene: -
CDR3nt: TGCAGTGCTCCGTCCGAGGGAGGTACTGAAGCTTTCTTT
CDR3aa: CSAPSEGGTEAFF

len: 14
abundance: -
j_gene: TRBJ1-2
v_gene: TRBV6-1
d_gene: -
CDR3nt: TGTGCCAGCAGTGACCCCAGCAGCTCGGGTGGCTACACCTTC
CDR3aa: CASSDPSSSGGYTF

len: 22
abundance: -
j_gene: TRBJ2-3
v_gene: TRBV24-1
d_gene: -
CDR3nt: TGTGCCACCAGTGGCCCAGACGGATCAAGGGAGTTCCAATCGATTAGCACAGATACGCAGTATTTT
CDR3aa: CATSGPDGSREFQSISTDTQYF

len: 13
abundance: -
j_gene: TRBJ2-7
v_gene: TRBV6-1
d_gene: TRBD2
CDR3nt: TGTGCCAGCAGCACGGGACTAGACTACGAGCAGTACTTC
CDR3aa: CASSTGLDYEQYF

len: 16
abundance: -
j_gene: TRBJ2-3
v_gene: TRBV7-2
d_gene: TRBD2
CDR3nt: TGTGCCAGCAGCTTAACTAGCGGGGGGGAGGTAGATACGCAGTATTTT
CDR3aa: CASSLTSGGEVDTQYF

len: 13
abundance: -
j_gene: TRBJ1-1
v_gene: TRBV20-1
d_gene: -
CDR3nt: TGCAGTGCTAGGGAAGGAGGCAACACTGAAGCTTTCTTT
CDR3aa: CSAREGGNTEAFF

len: 15
abundance: few
j_gene: TRBJ1-5
v_gene: TRBV19
d_gene: -
CDR3nt: TGTGCCAGTAGTATAGCTGGGGGCGCGAGGCAGCCCCAGCATTTT
CDR3aa: CASSIAGGARQPQHF

len: 14
abundance: -
j_gene: TRBJ1-2
v_gene: TRBV11-3
d_gene: -
CDR3nt: TGTGCCAGCAGCTTAGGTCCGGTTAACTATGGCTACACCTTC
CDR3aa: CASSLGPVNYGYTF

len: 13
abundance: few
j_gene: TRBJ1-2
v_gene: TRBV19
d_gene: -
CDR3nt: TGTGCCAGTAGCCGCGAGGGGTGGGATGGCTACACCTTC
CDR3aa: CASSREGWDGYTF

len: 14
abundance: -
j_gene: TRBJ2-2
v_gene: TRBV7-2
d_gene: -
CDR3nt: TGTGCCAGCAGCTTACTCAGGGCCACCGGGGAGCTGTTTTTT
CDR3aa: CASSLLRATGELFF

len: 15
abundance: -
j_gene: TRBJ2-3
v_gene: TRBV12-3/TRBV12-4
d_gene: -
CDR3nt: TGTGCCAGCAGTTTAGATTGGGGGAGCACAGATACGCAGTATTTT
CDR3aa: CASSLDWGSTDTQYF

len: 14
abundance: once
j_gene: TRBJ1-4
v_gene: TRBV20-1
d_gene: TRBD1
CDR3nt: TGCAGTGCTAGGACCGGGACAGGGGTGCAAAAACTGTTTTTT
CDR3aa: CSARTGTGVQKLFF

len: 14
abundance: -
j_gene: TRBJ1-1
v_gene: TRBV19
d_gene: -
CDR3nt: TGTGCCAGTAGTCAGGACAGACCGGAGACTGAAGCTTTCTTT
CDR3aa: CASSQDRPETEAFF

len: 13
abundance: -
j_gene: TRBJ1-2
v_gene: TRBV12-3/TRBV12-4
d_gene: -
CDR3nt: TGTGCCAGCAGTGGGCGGGGGTCGTATGGCTACACCTTC
CDR3aa: CASSGRGSYGYTF

len: 16
abundance: once
j_gene: TRBJ1-6
v_gene: TRBV7-9
d_gene: -
CDR3nt: TGTGCCAGCAGCTCCTTACAAGTATCCTATAATTCACCCCTCCACTTT
CDR3aa: CASSSLQVSYNSPLHF

len: 16
abundance: few
j_gene: TRBJ2-5
v_gene: TRBV19
d_gene: TRBD2
CDR3nt: TGTGCCAGTAGTATAGGGGGGACTAGCAGGCAAGAGACCCAGTACTTC
CDR3aa: CASSIGGTSRQETQYF

len: 15
abundance: -
j_gene: TRBJ2-2
v_gene: TRBV11-2
d_gene: TRBD1
CDR3nt: TGTGCCAGCAGCTACAGGACAGGGGACACCGGGGAGCTGTTTTTT
CDR3aa: CASSYRTGDTGELFF

len: 15
abundance: few
j_gene: TRBJ1-1
v_gene: TRBV19
d_gene: -
CDR3nt: TGTGCCAGTAGCATAGCAGGGCAGCCGAACACTGAAGCTTTCTTT
CDR3aa: CASSIAGQPNTEAFF

len: 14
abundance: -
j_gene: TRBJ2-3
v_gene: TRBV18
d_gene: -
CDR3nt: TGTGCCAGCTCAACCCTCGCGAGGGCAGATACGCAGTATTTT
CDR3aa: CASSTLARADTQYF

len: 11
abundance: -
j_gene: TRBJ1-3
v_gene: TRBV19
d_gene: -
CDR3nt: TGTGCCGGCGGCTCTGGAAACACCATATATTTT
CDR3aa: CAGGSGNTIYF

len: 11
abundance: few
j_gene: TRBJ1-1
v_gene: TRBV21-1
d_gene: -
CDR3nt: TGTGCCAGCAGCAGACACTCTGAAGCTTTCTTT
CDR3aa: CASSRHSEAFF

len: 12
abundance: -
j_gene: TRBJ1-2
v_gene: TRBV20-1
d_gene: TRBD1
CDR3nt: TGCAGTGCCAGCCGGGACAGAGATGGCTACACCTTC
CDR3aa: CSASRDRDGYTF

len: 15
abundance: -
j_gene: TRBJ1-1
v_gene: TRBV15
d_gene: -
CDR3nt: TGTGCCACCAGCAGAGATTCGAACGGCCGGGATGAAGCTTTCTTT
CDR3aa: CATSRDSNGRDEAFF

len: 12
abundance: -
j_gene: TRBJ1-2
v_gene: TRBV11-2
d_gene: -
CDR3nt: TGTGCCAGCAGCCCCGACAGCTATGGCTACACCTTC
CDR3aa: CASSPDSYGYTF

len: 16
abundance: once
j_gene: TRBJ1-2
v_gene: TRBV7-2
d_gene: TRBD1
CDR3nt: TGTGCCAGCAGGACAAGCTCGGGACAGGGTCTAGATGGCTACACCTTC
CDR3aa: CASRTSSGQGLDGYTF

len: 15
abundance: few
j_gene: TRBJ1-5
v_gene: TRBV19
d_gene: -
CDR3nt: TGTGCCAGTAGAATTACAGCGTTTAGCAATCAGCCCCAGCATTTT
CDR3aa: CASRITAFSNQPQHF

len: 14
abundance: -
j_gene: TRBJ1-4
v_gene: TRBV19
d_gene: TRBD1
CDR3nt: TGTGCCAGTAGCCGAGACAGGGGAGGGGAAAAACTGTTTTTT
CDR3aa: CASSRDRGGEKLFF

len: 14
abundance: -
j_gene: TRBJ1-2
v_gene: TRBV6-5
d_gene: -
CDR3nt: TGTGCCAGCAGTTACGGGGAAGGGGGCTATGGCTACACCTTC
CDR3aa: CASSYGEGGYGYTF

len: 15
abundance: -
j_gene: TRBJ1-2
v_gene: TRBV3-1
d_gene: -
CDR3nt: TGTGCCAGCAGCCTCAAGGGGCAGGGGAGGTATGGCTACACCTTC
CDR3aa: CASSLKGQGRYGYTF

len: 15
abundance: -
j_gene: TRBJ2-7
v_gene: TRBV7-2
d_gene: -
CDR3nt: TGTGCCAGCAGCTCCGTAGGTACCTCCTCCTACGAGCAGTACTTC
CDR3aa: CASSSVGTSSYEQYF

len: 14
abundance: -
j_gene: TRBJ1-2
v_gene: TRBV12-3/TRBV12-4
d_gene: TRBD1
CDR3nt: TGTGCCAGCAGGGGGACAGGGAATTCCGACGGCTACACCTTC
CDR3aa: CASRGTGNSDGYTF

len: 14
abundance: -
j_gene: TRBJ1-6
v_gene: TRBV3-1
d_gene: -
CDR3nt: TGTGCCAGCAGCCAAGAAGCCCCAAATTCACCCCTCCACTTT
CDR3aa: CASSQEAPNSPLHF

len: 13
abundance: -
j_gene: TRBJ1-4
v_gene: TRBV15
d_gene: -
CDR3nt: TGTGCCACCGGGAGGGGCCGGGTTGAAAAACTGTTTTTT
CDR3aa: CATGRGRVEKLFF

len: 16
abundance: -
j_gene: TRBJ2-2
v_gene: TRBV7-6
d_gene: TRBD2
CDR3nt: TGTGCCAGCAGCCCATCTAGCGGGGCGAACACCGGGGAGCTGTTTTTT
CDR3aa: CASSPSSGANTGELFF

len: 14
abundance: -
j_gene: TRBJ2-1
v_gene: TRBV12-3/TRBV12-4
d_gene: -
CDR3nt: TGTGCCAGCAGTCCCACCAAGGGTTACAATGAGCAGTTCTTC
CDR3aa: CASSPTKGYNEQFF

len: 11
abundance: -
j_gene: TRBJ1-2
v_gene: TRBV3-1
d_gene: -
CDR3nt: TGTGCCAGCAGCCGTGGACGTGGCTACACCTTC
CDR3aa: CASSRGRGYTF

len: 14
abundance: few
j_gene: TRBJ2-2
v_gene: TRBV6-2/TRBV6-3
d_gene: -
CDR3nt: TGTGCCAGCACTGGACAGCTCGGCACCGGGGAGCTGTTTTTT
CDR3aa: CASTGQLGTGELFF

len: 12
abundance: -
j_gene: TRBJ2-1
v_gene: TRBV21-1
d_gene: -
CDR3nt: TGTGCCAGTAAAGGACCAAACAATGAGCAGTTCTTC
CDR3aa: CASKGPNNEQFF

len: 13
abundance: -
j_gene: TRBJ2-1
v_gene: TRBV10-3
d_gene: -
CDR3nt: TGTGCCATCAGTCTGGACCAATACAATGAGCAGTTCTTC
CDR3aa: CAISLDQYNEQFF

len: 17
abundance: few
j_gene: TRBJ1-2
v_gene: TRBV10-3
d_gene: -
CDR3nt: TGTGCCATCAGTGATTCCTCCTTTGGACAACCTAACTATGGCTACACCTTC
CDR3aa: CAISDSSFGQPNYGYTF

len: 17
abundance: -
j_gene: TRBJ2-4
v_gene: TRBV6-1
d_gene: TRBD2
CDR3nt: TGTGCCAGCAGTATGGGACTAGCGGGGGGGACGGGAAACATTCAGTACTTC
CDR3aa: CASSMGLAGGTGNIQYF

len: 13
abundance: -
j_gene: TRBJ1-3
v_gene: TRBV19
d_gene: TRBD1
CDR3nt: TGTGCCAGTGGACAGGGCGCTGGAAACACCATATATTTT
CDR3aa: CASGQGAGNTIYF

len: 17
abundance: -
j_gene: TRBJ2-3
v_gene: TRBV24-1
d_gene: TRBD2
CDR3nt: TGTGCCACCAGTGATCCCCCACTAGCGGGACAGACAGATACGCAGTATTTT
CDR3aa: CATSDPPLAGQTDTQYF

len: 14
abundance: -
j_gene: TRBJ1-1
v_gene: TRBV28
d_gene: -
CDR3nt: TGTGCCAGCAGTTTACAGGGTGGGGGCGGGGAGGCTTTCTTT
CDR3aa: CASSLQGGGGEAFF

len: 16
abundance: -
j_gene: TRBJ1-5
v_gene: TRBV7-2
d_gene: TRBD1
CDR3nt: TGTGCCAGCAGCCCAGACGGGACAGGGCGCAATCAGCCCCAGCATTTT
CDR3aa: CASSPDGTGRNQPQHF

len: 16
abundance: -
j_gene: TRBJ2-3
v_gene: TRBV12-3/TRBV12-4
d_gene: -
CDR3nt: TGTGCCAGCAGTCCCCCGTCGAGCGGGTGGACAGATACGCAGTATTTT
CDR3aa: CASSPPSSGWTDTQYF

len: 16
abundance: -
j_gene: TRBJ1-3
v_gene: TRBV2
d_gene: -
CDR3nt: TGTGCCAGCAGCGCGTTAGGCTTCGAGGGTGAAAACACCATATATTTT
CDR3aa: CASSALGFEGENTIYF

len: 13
abundance: once
j_gene: TRBJ1-1
v_gene: TRBV6-1
d_gene: -
CDR3nt: TGTGCCAGCAAGGTCAGGGGAGACACTGAAGCTTTCTTT
CDR3aa: CASKVRGDTEAFF

len: 12
abundance: -
j_gene: TRBJ1-5
v_gene: TRBV5-8
d_gene: -
CDR3nt: TGTGCCAGCAGCTTTAGGGATCAGCCCCAGCATTTT
CDR3aa: CASSFRDQPQHF